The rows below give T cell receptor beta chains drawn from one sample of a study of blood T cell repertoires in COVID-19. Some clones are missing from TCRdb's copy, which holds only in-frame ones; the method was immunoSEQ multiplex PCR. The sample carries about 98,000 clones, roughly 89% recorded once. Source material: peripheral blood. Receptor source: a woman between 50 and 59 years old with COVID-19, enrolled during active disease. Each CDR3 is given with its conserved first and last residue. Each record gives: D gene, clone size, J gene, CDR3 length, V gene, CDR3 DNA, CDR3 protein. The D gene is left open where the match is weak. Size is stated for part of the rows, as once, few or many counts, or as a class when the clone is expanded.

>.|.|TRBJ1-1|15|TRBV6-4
TGTGCCAGCAGTGACGGGGTCGGACAGAACACTGAAGCTTTCTTT
CASSDGVGQNTEAFF
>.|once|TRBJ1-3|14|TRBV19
TGTGCCAGTAGTATTACGGGACTTGGAAACACCATATATTTT
CASSITGLGNTIYF
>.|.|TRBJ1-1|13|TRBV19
TGTGCCAGTAGTATAGGTCCAGGGACTGAAGCTTTCTTT
CASSIGPGTEAFF
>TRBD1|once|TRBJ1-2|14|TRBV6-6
TGTGCCAGCAGTCACGGACAGGGAGGCTATGGCTACACCTTC
CASSHGQGGYGYTF
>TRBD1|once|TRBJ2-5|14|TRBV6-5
TGTGCCAGCAGACCCCGACAGGGGAGAAAGACCCAGTACTTC
CASRPRQGRKTQYF
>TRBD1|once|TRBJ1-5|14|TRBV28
TGTGCCAGCTGGGACAGGGGGCTCAATCAGCCCCAGCATTTT
CASWDRGLNQPQHF
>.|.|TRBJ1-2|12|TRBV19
TGTGCCAGTAGTGCGATGGGGCCGGGCTACACCTTC
CASSAMGPGYTF
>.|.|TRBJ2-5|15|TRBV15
TGTGCCACCAGCAGAGCTAGCGCAGGGCAAGAGACCCAGTACTTC
CATSRASAGQETQYF
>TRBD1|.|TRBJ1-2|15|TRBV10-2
TGCGCCAGCATTGGGGGGCCGGGACAGCTCTATGGCTACACCTTC
CASIGGPGQLYGYTF
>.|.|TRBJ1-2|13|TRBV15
TGTGCCACCAGCCCCGACAAATCCTATGGCTACACCTTC
CATSPDKSYGYTF
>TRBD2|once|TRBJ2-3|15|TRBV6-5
TGTGCCAGCAGCCTCGGACTAGTTTTAAAAGATACGCAGTATTTT
CASSLGLVLKDTQYF
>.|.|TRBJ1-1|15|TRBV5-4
TGTGCCAGCAGCGAATGGGGGGGCAGGGACACTGAAGCTTTCTTT
CASSEWGGRDTEAFF
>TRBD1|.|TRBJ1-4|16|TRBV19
TGTGCCACAACAGGAGGACAGGGATTAACTAATGAAAAACTGTTTTTT
CATTGGQGLTNEKLFF
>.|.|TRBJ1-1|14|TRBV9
TGTGCCAGCAGCCCTTATGGGGAGGGCACTGAAGCTTTCTTT
CASSPYGEGTEAFF
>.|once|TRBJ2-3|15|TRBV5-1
TGCGCCAGCAGCGCATCTAGATCTCGCACAGATACGCAGTATTTT
CASSASRSRTDTQYF
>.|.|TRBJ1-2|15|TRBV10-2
TGCGCCAGCACCCCCTCGCGGGGGGTCCCCTATGGCTACACCTTC
CASTPSRGVPYGYTF
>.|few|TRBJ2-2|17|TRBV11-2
TGTGCCAGCAGCTTAGGGCAATGGACAGCGAACACCGGGGAGCTGTTTTTT
CASSLGQWTANTGELFF
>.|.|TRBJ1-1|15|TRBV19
TGTGCCAGTAGTAGCATCGGACACACTAACACTGAAGCTTTCTTT
CASSSIGHTNTEAFF
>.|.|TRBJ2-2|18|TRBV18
TGTGCCAGCTCATCTCAGGGCCGACTGTTCGCGAACACCGGGGAGCTGTTTTTT
CASSSQGRLFANTGELFF
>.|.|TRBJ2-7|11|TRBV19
TGTGCCAGTCCAGGGCCCTACGAGCAGTACTTC
CASPGPYEQYF
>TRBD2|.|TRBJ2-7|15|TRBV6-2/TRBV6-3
TGTGCCAGCAGTTACGGGCTAGCGGGTTCCTACGAGCAGTACTTC
CASSYGLAGSYEQYF
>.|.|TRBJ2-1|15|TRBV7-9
TGTGCCAGCAGCTTAGCCGTTGACGGGGTGGGGGAGCAGTTCTTC
CASSLAVDGVGEQFF
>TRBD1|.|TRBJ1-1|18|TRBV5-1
TGCGCCAGCAGCTTGGTAGACAGGGCTCGTGGGGTGAACACTGAAGCTTTCTTT
CASSLVDRARGVNTEAFF